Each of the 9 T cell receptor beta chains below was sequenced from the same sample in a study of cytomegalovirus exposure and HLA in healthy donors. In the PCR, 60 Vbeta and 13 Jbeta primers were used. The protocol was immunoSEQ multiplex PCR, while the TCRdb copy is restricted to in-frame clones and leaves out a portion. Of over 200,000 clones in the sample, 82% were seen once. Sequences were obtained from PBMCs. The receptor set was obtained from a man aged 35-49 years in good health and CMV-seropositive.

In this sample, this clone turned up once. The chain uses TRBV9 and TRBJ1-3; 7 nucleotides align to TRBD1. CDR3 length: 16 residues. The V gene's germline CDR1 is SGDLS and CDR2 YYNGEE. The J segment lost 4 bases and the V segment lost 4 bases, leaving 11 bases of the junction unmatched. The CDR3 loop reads CASSTRQTGSGNTIYF. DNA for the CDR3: TGTGCCAGCAGCACCCGACAGACAGGGTCAGGAAACACCATATATTTT.

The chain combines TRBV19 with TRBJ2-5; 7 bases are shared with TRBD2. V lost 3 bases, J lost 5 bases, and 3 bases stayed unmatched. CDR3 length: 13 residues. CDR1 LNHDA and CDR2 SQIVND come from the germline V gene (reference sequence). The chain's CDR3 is CASSMVGGETQYF. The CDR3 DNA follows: TGTGCCAGTAGTATGGTGGGGGGGGAGACCCAGTACTTC.

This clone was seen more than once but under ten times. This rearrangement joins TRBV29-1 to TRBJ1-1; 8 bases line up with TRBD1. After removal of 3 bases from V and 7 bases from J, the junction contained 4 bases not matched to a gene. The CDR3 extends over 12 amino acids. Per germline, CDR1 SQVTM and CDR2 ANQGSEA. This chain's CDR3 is CSVEGTGCEAFF. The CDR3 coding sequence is TGCAGCGTTGAGGGGACAGGCTGTGAAGCTTTCTTT.

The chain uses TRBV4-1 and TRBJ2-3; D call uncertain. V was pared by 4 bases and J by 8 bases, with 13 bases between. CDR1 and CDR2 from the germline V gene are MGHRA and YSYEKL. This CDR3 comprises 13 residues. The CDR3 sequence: CASSPKPSVTQYF. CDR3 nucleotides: TGCGCCAGCAGCCCAAAACCTAGTGTTACGCAGTATTTT.

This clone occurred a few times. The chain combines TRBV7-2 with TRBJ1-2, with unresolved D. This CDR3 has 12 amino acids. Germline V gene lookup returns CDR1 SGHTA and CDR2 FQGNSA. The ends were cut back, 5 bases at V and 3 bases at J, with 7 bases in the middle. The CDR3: CASSPGYYGYTF. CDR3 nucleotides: TGTGCCAGCAGCCCAGGATACTATGGCTACACCTTC.

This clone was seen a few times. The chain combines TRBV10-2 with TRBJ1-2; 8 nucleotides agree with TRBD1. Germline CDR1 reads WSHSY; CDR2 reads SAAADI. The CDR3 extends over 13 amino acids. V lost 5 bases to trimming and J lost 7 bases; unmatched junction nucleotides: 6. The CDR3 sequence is CASSPDRVGGYTF. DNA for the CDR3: TGCGCCAGCAGTCCGGACAGGGTTGGTGGCTACACCTTC.

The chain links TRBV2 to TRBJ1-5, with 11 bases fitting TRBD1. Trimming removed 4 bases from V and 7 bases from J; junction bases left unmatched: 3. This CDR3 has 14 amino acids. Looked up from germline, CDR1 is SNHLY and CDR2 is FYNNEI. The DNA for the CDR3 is TGTGCCAGCAGTGGGACAGGGGGCGTGCAGCCCCAGCATTTT. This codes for CASSGTGGVQPQHF.

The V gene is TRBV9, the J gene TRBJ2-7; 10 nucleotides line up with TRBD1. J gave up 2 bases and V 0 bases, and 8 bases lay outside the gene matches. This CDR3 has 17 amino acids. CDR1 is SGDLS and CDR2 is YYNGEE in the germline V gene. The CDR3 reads CASSVDAGTGAPYEQYF. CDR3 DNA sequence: TGTGCCAGCAGCGTAGATGCCGGGACAGGGGCCCCCTACGAGCAGTACTTC.

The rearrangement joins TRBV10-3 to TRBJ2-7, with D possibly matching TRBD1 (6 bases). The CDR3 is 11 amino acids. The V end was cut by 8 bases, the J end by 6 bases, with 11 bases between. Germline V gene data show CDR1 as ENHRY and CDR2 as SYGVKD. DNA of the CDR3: TGTGCCATCCGGGACACTGGCGAGCAGTACTTC. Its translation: CAIRDTGEQYF.